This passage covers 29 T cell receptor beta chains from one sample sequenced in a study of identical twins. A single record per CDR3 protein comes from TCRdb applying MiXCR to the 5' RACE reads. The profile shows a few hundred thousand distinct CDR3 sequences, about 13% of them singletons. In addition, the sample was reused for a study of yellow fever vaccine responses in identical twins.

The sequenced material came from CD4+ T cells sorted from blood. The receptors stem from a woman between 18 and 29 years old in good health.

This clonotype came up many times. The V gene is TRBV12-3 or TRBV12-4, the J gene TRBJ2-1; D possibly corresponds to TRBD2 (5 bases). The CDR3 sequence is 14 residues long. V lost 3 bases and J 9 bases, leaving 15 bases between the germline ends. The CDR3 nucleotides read TGTGCCAGCAGTTTGTTGGTCGAGGGTGCTGAGCAGTTCTTC. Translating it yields CASSLLVEGAEQFF.

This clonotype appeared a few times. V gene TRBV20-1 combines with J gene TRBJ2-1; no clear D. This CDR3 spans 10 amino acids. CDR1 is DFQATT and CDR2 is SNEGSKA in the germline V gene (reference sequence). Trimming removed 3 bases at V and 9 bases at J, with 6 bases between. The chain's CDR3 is CSASRAEQFF. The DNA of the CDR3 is TGCAGTGCTAGCCGAGCTGAGCAGTTCTTC.

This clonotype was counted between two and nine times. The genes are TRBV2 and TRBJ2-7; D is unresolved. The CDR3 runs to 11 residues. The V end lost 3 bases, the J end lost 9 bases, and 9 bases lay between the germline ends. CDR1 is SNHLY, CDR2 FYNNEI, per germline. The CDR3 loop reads CASSEERRQYF. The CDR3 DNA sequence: TGTGCCAGCAGTGAGGAGCGACGGCAGTACTTC.

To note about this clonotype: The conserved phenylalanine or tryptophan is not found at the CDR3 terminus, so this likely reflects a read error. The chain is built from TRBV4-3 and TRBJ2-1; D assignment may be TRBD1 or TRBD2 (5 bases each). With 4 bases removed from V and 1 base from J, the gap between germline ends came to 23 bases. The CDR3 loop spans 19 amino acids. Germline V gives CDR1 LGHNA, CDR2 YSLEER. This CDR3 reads CASSREAPGPTLSYNEQFI. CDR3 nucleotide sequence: TGCGCCAGCAGCCGAGAGGCCCCGGGACCTACGCTTTCCTACAATGAGCAGTTCATC.

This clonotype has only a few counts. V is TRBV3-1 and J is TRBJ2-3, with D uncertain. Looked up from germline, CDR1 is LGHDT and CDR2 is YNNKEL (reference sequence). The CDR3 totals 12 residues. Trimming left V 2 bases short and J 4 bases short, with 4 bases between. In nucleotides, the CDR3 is TGTGCCAGCAGCCAATTTGCAGATACGCAGTATTTT. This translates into CASSQFADTQYF.

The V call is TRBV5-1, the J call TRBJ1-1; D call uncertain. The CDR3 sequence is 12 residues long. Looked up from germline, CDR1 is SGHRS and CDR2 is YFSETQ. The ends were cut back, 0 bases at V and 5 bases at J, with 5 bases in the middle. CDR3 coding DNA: TGCGCCAGCAGCTTGGGTCTTACTGAAGCTTTCTTT. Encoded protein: CASSLGLTEAFF.

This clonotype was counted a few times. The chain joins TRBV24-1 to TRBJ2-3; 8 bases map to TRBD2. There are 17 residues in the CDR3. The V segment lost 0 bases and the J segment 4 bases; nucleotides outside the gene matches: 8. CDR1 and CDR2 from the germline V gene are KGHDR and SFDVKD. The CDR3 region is CATSDLAASGLADTQYF. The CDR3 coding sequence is TGTGCCACCAGTGATTTGGCGGCTAGCGGGCTCGCAGATACGCAGTATTTT.

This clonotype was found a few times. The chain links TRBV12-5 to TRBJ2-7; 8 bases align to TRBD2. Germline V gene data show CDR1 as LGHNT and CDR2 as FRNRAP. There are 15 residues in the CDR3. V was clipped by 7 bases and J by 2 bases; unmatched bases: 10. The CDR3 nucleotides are TGTGCTAGTGCTTCAGGCGGGGGGAGGGCCTACGAGCAGTACTTC. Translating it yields CASASGGGRAYEQYF. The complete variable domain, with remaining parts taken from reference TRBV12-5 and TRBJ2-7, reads DARVTQTPRHKVTEMGQEVTMRCQPILGHNTVFWYRQTMMQGLELLAYFRNRAPLDDSGMPKDRFSAEMPDATLATLKIQPSEPRDSAVYFCASASGGGRAYEQYFGPGTRLTVT.

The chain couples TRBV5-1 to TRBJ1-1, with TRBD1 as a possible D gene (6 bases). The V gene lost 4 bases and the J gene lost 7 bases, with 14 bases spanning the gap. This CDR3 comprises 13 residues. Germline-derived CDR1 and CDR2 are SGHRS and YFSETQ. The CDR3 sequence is CASSPLGDIEAFF. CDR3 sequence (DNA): TGCGCCAGCAGCCCCCTCGGGGACATTGAAGCTTTCTTT.

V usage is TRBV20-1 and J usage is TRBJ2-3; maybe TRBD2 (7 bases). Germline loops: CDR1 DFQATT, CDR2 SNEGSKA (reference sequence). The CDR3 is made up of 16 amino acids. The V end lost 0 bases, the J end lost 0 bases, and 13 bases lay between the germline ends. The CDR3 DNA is TGCAGTGCTAGAGATCCCCGGGGGGCCAGCACAGATACGCAGTATTTT. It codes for CSARDPRGASTDTQYF.

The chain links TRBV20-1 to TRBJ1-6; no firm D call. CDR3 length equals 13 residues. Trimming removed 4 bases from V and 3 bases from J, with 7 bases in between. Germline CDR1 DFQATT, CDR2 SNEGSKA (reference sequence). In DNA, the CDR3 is TGCAGTGCTATCGCAGACTATAATTCACCCCTCCACTTT. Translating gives CSAIADYNSPLHF.

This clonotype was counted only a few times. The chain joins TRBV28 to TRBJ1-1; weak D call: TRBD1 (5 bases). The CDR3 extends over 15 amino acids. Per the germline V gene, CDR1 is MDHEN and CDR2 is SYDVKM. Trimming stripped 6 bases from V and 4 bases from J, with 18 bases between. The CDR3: CASSLPSGGGTEAFF. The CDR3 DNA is TGTGCCAGCAGCTTACCCTCGGGCGGGGGCACTGAAGCTTTCTTT. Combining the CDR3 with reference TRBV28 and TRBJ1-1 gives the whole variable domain DVKVTQSSRYLVKRTGEKVFLECVQDMDHENMFWYRQDPGLGLRLIYFSYDVKMKEKGDIPEGYSVSREKKERFSLILESASTNQTSMYLCASSLPSGGGTEAFFGQGTRLTVV.

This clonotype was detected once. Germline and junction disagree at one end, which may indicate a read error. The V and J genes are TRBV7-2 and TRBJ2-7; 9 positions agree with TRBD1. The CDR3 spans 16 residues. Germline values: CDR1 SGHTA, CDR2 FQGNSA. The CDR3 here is CASSLATGQGSSEQYF. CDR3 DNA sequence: TGTGCCAGCAGCTTAGCCACCGGACAGGGGTCCTCCGAGCAGTACTTC.

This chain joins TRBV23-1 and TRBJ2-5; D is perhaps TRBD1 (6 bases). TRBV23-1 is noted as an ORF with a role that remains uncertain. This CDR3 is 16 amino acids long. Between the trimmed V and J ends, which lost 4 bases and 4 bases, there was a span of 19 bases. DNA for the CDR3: TGCGCCAGCAGTCTATACTTCCGGGACATGACAGAGACCCAGTACTTC. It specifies CASSLYFRDMTETQYF.

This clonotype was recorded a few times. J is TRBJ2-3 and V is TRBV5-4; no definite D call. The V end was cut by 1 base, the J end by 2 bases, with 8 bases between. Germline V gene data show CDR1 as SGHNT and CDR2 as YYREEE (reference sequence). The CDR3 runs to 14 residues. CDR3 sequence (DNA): TGTGCCAGCAGCTTGACTCCTATCACAGATACGCAGTATTTT. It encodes CASSLTPITDTQYF. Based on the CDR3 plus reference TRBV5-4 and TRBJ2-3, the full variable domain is ETGVTQSPTHLIKTRGQQVTLRCSSQSGHNTVSWYQQALGQGPQFIFQYYREEENGRGNFPPRFSGLQFPNYSSELNVNALELDDSALYLCASSLTPITDTQYFGPGTRLTVL.

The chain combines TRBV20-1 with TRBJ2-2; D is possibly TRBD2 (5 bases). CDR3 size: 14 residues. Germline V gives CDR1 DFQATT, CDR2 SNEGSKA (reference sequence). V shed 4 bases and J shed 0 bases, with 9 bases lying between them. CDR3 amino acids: CSAKRGPNTGELFF. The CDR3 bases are TGCAGTGCTAAGAGAGGGCCGAACACCGGGGAGCTGTTTTTT.

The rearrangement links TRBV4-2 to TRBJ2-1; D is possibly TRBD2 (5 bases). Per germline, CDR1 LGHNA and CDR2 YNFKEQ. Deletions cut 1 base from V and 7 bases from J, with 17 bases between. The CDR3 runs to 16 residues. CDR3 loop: CASSQGRPKSLNEQFF. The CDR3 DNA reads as TGTGCCAGCAGCCAAGGGAGGCCGAAATCTTTGAATGAGCAGTTCTTC.

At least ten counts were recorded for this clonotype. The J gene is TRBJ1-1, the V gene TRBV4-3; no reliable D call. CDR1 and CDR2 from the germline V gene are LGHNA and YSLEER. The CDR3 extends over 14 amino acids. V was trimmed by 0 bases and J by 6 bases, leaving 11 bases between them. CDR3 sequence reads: CASSQDGSSSEAFF. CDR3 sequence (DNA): TGCGCCAGCAGCCAAGATGGGTCGAGCTCTGAAGCTTTCTTT.

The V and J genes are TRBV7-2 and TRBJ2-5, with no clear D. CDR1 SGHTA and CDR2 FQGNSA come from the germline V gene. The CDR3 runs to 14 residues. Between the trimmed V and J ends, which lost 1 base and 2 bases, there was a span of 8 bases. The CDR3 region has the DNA TGTGCCAGCAGCTTAGAACAGCGACAAGAGACCCAGTACTTC. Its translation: CASSLEQRQETQYF.

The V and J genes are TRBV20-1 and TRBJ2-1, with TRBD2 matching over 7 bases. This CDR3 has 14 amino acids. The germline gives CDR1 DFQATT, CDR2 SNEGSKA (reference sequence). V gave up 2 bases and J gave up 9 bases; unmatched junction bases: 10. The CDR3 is CSARSPVRGSEQFF. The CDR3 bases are TGCAGTGCTAGATCCCCGGTGCGGGGGAGTGAGCAGTTCTTC.

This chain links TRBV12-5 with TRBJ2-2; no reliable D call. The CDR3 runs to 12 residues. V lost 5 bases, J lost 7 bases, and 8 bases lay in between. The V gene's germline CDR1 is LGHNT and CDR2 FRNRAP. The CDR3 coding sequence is TGTGCTAGTGGTCTCGGTCTCGGGGAGCTGTTTTTT. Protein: CASGLGLGELFF.

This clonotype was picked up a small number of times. For the CDR3, the DNA is TGTGCCAGCAGCCAGAGGACAGGCACAGATACGCAGTATTTT. Translating it yields CASSQRTGTDTQYF. The chain employs TRBV3-1 and TRBJ2-3; possibly TRBD1 for D (6 bases). V was cut by 3 bases and J by 1 base, with 8 bases left in between. Germline CDR1 and CDR2: LGHDT and YNNKEL (reference sequence). The CDR3 covers 14 residues.

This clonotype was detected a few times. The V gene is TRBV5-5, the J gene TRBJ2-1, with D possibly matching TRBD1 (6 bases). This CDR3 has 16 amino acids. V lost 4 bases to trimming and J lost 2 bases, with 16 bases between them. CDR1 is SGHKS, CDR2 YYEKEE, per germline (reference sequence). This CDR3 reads CASSTIWTVTYNEQFF. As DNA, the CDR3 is TGTGCCAGCAGCACCATTTGGACAGTAACCTACAATGAGCAGTTCTTC.

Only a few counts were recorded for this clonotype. The CDR3 bases are TGCAGTGCTCAGACTAGCGGGGGGGCATCCAAAAACATTCAGTACTTC. Encoded protein: CSAQTSGGASKNIQYF. The chain combines TRBV20-1 with TRBJ2-4; 14 positions agree with TRBD2. V lost 5 bases and J lost 2; bases outside the gene matches: 5. The CDR3 spans 16 residues. The V gene's germline CDR1 is DFQATT and CDR2 SNEGSKA (reference sequence).

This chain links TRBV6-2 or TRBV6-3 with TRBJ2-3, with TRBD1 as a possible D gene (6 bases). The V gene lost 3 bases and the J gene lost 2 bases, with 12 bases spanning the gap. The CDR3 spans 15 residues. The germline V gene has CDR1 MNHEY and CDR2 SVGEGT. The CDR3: CASSYSGQLTDTQYF. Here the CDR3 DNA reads TGTGCCAGCAGTTATTCGGGACAACTCACAGATACGCAGTATTTT.

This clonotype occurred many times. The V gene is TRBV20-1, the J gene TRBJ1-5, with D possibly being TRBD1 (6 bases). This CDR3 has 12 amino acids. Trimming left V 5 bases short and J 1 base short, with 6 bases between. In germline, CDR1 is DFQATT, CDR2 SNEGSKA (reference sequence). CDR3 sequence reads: CSAGQSNQPQHF. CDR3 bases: TGCAGTGCTGGACAGAGCAATCAGCCCCAGCATTTT.

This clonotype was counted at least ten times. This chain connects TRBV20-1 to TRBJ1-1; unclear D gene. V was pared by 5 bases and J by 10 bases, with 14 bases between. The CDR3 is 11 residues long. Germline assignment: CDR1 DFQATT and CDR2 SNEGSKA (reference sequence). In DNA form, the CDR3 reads TGCAGTGCTTCCACTGCATCGGTAGCTTTCTTT. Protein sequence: CSASTASVAFF.

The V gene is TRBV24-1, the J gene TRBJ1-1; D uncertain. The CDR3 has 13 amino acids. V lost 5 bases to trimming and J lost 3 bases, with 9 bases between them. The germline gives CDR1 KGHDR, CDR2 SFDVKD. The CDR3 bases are TGTGCCACCAGTGGAGCCCGGGACACTGAAGCTTTCTTT. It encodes CATSGARDTEAFF.

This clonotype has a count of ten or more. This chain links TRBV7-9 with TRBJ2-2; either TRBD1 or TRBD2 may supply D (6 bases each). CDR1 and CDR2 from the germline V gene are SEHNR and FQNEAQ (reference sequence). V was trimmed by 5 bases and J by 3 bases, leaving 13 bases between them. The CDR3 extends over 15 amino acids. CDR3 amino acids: CASSPTGGYTGELFF. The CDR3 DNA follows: TGTGCCAGCAGCCCGACCGGGGGCTACACCGGGGAGCTGTTTTTT. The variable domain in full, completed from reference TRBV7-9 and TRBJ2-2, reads DTGVSQNPRHKITKRGQNVTFRCDPISEHNRLYWYRQTLGQGPEFLTYFQNEAQLEKSRLLSDRFSAERPKGSFSTLEIQRTEQGDSAMYLCASSPTGGYTGELFFGEGSRLTVL.